Each of the 15 T cell receptor beta chains below was sequenced from the same sample in a study of blood T cell repertoires in COVID-19. Some clones are missing from TCRdb's copy, which holds only in-frame ones; the method was immunoSEQ multiplex PCR. This sample has approximately 180,000 clones; around 85% occur once, and the top ten carry more than 5.5%. Input material: PBMCs or T cells enriched from blood (not recorded which). The source is a man aged 35-49 years who had recovered from COVID-19.

J is TRBJ2-1 and V is TRBV27, with TRBD2 matching over 7 bases. V trimming: 5 bases; J trimming: 5 bases; junction bases outside the gene matches: 15. Germline loops: CDR1 MNHEY, CDR2 SMNVEV (reference sequence). The CDR3 length is 17 residues. CDR3 coding DNA: TGTGCCAGCAGTCCTGACCTAGCGGTGGGCCTTAACAATGAGCAGTTCTTC. Encoded protein: CASSPDLAVGLNNEQFF.

The gene calls are TRBV5-6 and TRBJ1-5; possible D gene TRBD1, 6 bases. V lost 4 bases, J lost 4 bases, and 12 bases lay in between. This CDR3 is built from 14 residues. Germline CDR1 is SGHDT and CDR2 is YYEEEE. The DNA of the CDR3 is TGTGCCAGCAGCCCTACAGGGCGGAATCAGCCCCAGCATTTT. This codes for CASSPTGRNQPQHF. Full variable domain (missing parts from reference TRBV5-6 and TRBJ1-5): DAGVTQSPTHLIKTRGQQVTLRCSPKSGHDTVSWYQQALGQGPQFIFQYYEEEERQRGNFPDRFSGHQFPNYSSELNVNALLLGDSALYLCASSPTGRNQPQHFGDGTRLSIL.

This clone was seen only once. The chain couples TRBV5-6 to TRBJ1-1; 7 bases agree with TRBD1. The length of the CDR3 is 14 residues. The V gene's germline CDR1 is SGHDT and CDR2 YYEEEE. V was clipped by 3 bases and J by 1 base; unmatched bases: 3. CDR3 region: CASSSRTGNTEAFF. The CDR3 nucleotides are TGTGCCAGCAGCTCTCGGACAGGGAACACTGAAGCTTTCTTT.

In its sample, this clone was seen once. The chain links TRBV11-2 to TRBJ1-1, with 7 bases matching TRBD1. The trim removed 1 base at V and 7 bases at J, leaving 6 bases unmatched. The CDR3 has 14 amino acids. In germline, CDR1 is SGHAT, CDR2 FQNNGV. The CDR3 here is CASSLVQGPGEAFF. The CDR3, as DNA: TGTGCCAGCAGCTTAGTACAGGGGCCGGGTGAAGCTTTCTTT.

The CDR3 DNA follows: TGCGCCAGCAGCTTGGAGGCACAGACGAACACCGGGGAGCTGTTTTTT. This codes for CASSLEAQTNTGELFF. This chain joins TRBV5-1 and TRBJ2-2; D remains unclear. The germline CDR1 and CDR2 sequences are SGHRS and YFSETQ. This CDR3 has 16 residues. The ends were cut back, 0 bases at V and 0 bases at J, with 9 bases in the middle.

This chain uses TRBV12-5 with TRBJ2-7; maybe TRBD1 (6 bases). The CDR3 extends over 12 amino acids. Germline V CDR1 and CDR2: LGHNT, FRNRAP. With 7 bases removed from V and 2 bases from J, the gap between germline ends came to 9 bases. The CDR3, as DNA: TGTGCTAGTGCGGACAGTCCCTACGAGCAGTACTTC. This codes for CASADSPYEQYF.

The V and J genes are TRBV2 and TRBJ1-2; D possibly corresponds to TRBD1 (6 bases). The germline gives CDR1 SNHLY, CDR2 FYNNEI. The CDR3 consists of 15 residues. V was cut by 7 bases and J by 6 bases, with 21 bases left in between. The CDR3 here is CASKDSSRIVHGYTF. The DNA for the CDR3 is TGTGCCAGCAAGGACAGTAGCAGGATCGTTCATGGCTACACCTTC.

The chain links TRBV29-1 to TRBJ2-1; TRBD2 matches at 10 bases. CDR3 length: 19 amino acids. V shed 4 bases and J 4 bases; nucleotides not matched to a gene: 19. CDR1 and CDR2 (germline): SQVTM, ANQGSEA. For the CDR3, the DNA is TGCAGCGTTGTTGGGGGAACTGAACGGACTAGCGGAGTTTACAATGAGCAGTTCTTC. Translated, it gives CSVVGGTERTSGVYNEQFF.

The J gene is TRBJ2-2, the V gene TRBV15; TRBD2 might be the D (6 bases). Trimming took 6 bases from V and 4 from J, leaving 15 bases between them. The CDR3 is 15 residues long. CDR1 and CDR2 from the germline V gene are LNHNV and YYDKDF (reference sequence). The CDR3 DNA is TGTGCCACCAGGGGGGGAGGACACCTCACCGGGGAGCTGTTTTTT. This translates into CATRGGGHLTGELFF.

This clone was counted only a few times. The rearrangement joins TRBV6-4 to TRBJ1-1; D ambiguous. Germline assignment: CDR1 MRHNA and CDR2 SNTAGT. The CDR3 spans 13 residues. V dropped 4 bases and J dropped 0 bases, with 6 bases sitting between them. CDR3 sequence reads: CASSVHVNTEAFF. CDR3 bases: TGTGCCAGCAGTGTACATGTGAACACTGAAGCTTTCTTT.

The V and J genes are TRBV29-1 and TRBJ2-3; possibly TRBD1 for D (5 bases). Trimming took 4 bases from V and 4 from J, leaving 12 bases between them. Per the germline V gene, CDR1 is SQVTM and CDR2 is ANQGSEA. CDR3 size: 13 residues. CDR3 protein: CSVVRVRADTQYF. As DNA, the CDR3 is TGCAGCGTTGTCAGGGTAAGAGCAGATACGCAGTATTTT.

The chain couples TRBV29-1 to TRBJ1-2; tentative D call: TRBD1 (5 bases). The CDR3 sequence is 13 residues long. Trimming shortened V by 6 bases and J by 9 bases, and 20 bases separated the two germline ends. From germline, CDR1 is SQVTM and CDR2 ANQGSEA. CDR3 coding DNA: TGCAGCGTCGAACCCCTCGGCGGGGGTCGCTACACCTTC. It is translated as CSVEPLGGGRYTF.

The chain uses TRBV24-1 and TRBJ1-1; D is uncertain. This CDR3 comprises 14 residues. V was clipped by 4 bases and J by 1 base, with 9 bases between them. The V gene's germline CDR1 is KGHDR and CDR2 SFDVKD. The CDR3 protein is CATSDSGKNTEAFF. DNA for the CDR3: TGTGCCACCAGTGACTCCGGGAAGAACACTGAAGCTTTCTTT.

The chain uses TRBV5-3 and TRBJ2-7; 7 nucleotides match TRBD1. TRBV5-3 is marked as an open reading frame, function uncertain. The V gene end was trimmed by 4 bases and the J gene end by 5 bases; junction bases not matched to a gene: 15. The CDR3 contains 16 residues. CDR3 nucleotides: TGTGCCAGAAGCGGGGACAGTACCAACATTAGCCACGAGCAGTACTTC. Residues: CARSGDSTNISHEQYF.

This chain connects TRBV19 to TRBJ2-7; a possible D gene is TRBD2 (6 bases). Germline V gene sequence: CDR1 LNHDA, CDR2 SQIVND (reference sequence). V lost 5 bases and J 1 base, leaving 12 bases between the germline ends. The CDR3 has 14 amino acids. The CDR3, as DNA: TGTGCCAGTAGTCGGGGAGGCAGTTCCTACGAGCAGTACTTC. Encoded protein: CASSRGGSSYEQYF. The full variable domain, completed using reference TRBV19 and TRBJ2-7, is DGGITQSPKYLFRKEGQNVTLSCEQNLNHDAMYWYRQDPGQGLRLIYYSQIVNDFQKGDIAEGYSVSREKKESFPLTVTSAQKNPTAFYLCASSRGGSSYEQYFGPGTRLTVT.